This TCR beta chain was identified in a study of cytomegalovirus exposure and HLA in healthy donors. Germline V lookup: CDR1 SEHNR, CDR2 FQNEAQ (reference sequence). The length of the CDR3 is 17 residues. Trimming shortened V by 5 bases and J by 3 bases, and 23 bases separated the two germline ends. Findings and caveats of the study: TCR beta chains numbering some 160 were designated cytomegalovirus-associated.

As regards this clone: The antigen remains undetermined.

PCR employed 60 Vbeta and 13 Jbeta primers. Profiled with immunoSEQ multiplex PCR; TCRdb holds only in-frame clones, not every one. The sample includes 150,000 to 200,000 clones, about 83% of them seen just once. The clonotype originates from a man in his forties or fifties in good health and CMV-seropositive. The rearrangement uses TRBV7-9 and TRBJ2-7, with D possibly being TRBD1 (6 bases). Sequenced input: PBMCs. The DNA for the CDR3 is TGTGCCAGCAGCACAAGTCACAGGGATCCAAAGCACTACGAGCAGTACTTC. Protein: CASSTSHRDPKHYEQYF. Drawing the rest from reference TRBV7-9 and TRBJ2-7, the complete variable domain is DTGVSQNPRHKITKRGQNVTFRCDPISEHNRLYWYRQTLGQGPEFLTYFQNEAQLEKSRLLSDRFSAERPKGSFSTLEIQRTEQGDSAMYLCASSTSHRDPKHYEQYFGPGTRLTVT.